This TCR beta chain was sequenced for a study of cytomegalovirus exposure and HLA in healthy donors. Study summary: Researchers previously reported finding roughly 120 million unique TCR beta sequences from around 200 million T cells. General study points: Confirmation was obtained in vitro that a few CMV-associated chains are specific for CMV antigens. Only CMV serostatus was available as immune exposure information.

A remark on this clone: The antigen remains undetermined. Compared with germline, one end of the junction differs, possibly owing to a read error.

In the PCR, 60 Vbeta and 13 Jbeta primers were used. Some clones are missing from TCRdb's copy, which holds only in-frame ones; the method was immunoSEQ multiplex PCR. The repertoire holds about 300,000 clones, with just over 85% as singletons. The receptor was isolated from a man in his forties or fifties in good health and CMV-seropositive. Sequenced: PBMCs.

In nucleotides, the CDR3 is TGTGCCAGCAGTTTAGCGCGCGAAAAACTGTTTTTT. Translation: CASSLAREKLFF. V and J are TRBV7-8 and TRBJ1-4; no clear D. Germline CDR1 SGHVS, CDR2 FQNEAQ. The CDR3 runs 12 residues.